The 15 T cell receptor beta chains below all came from one sample that was sequenced in a study of cytomegalovirus exposure and HLA in healthy donors. 60 Vbeta and 13 Jbeta primers were used in PCR. The assay was immunoSEQ multiplex PCR, and TCRdb's table has in-frame clones only and misses some. The sample consists of approximately 210,000 clones, roughly 77% of them appearing once. The sequencing input was PBMCs. These receptors originate from a male donor in good health and CMV-seropositive.

The chain uses TRBV6-1 and TRBJ2-1; 12 positions agree with TRBD1. Germline CDR1 MNHNS, CDR2 SASEGT. Trimming took 1 base from V and 7 from J; bases not matched to a gene: 8. This CDR3 is 17 amino acids long. The chain's CDR3 is CASSEGLGQGAPNEQFF. The CDR3 DNA reads as TGTGCCAGCAGTGAAGGCTTGGGACAGGGGGCGCCGAATGAGCAGTTCTTC.

This clone was counted once. This CDR3 is also generated by other DNA sequences in the sample. The V gene is TRBV5-5, the J gene TRBJ2-1, with a tentative D call TRBD1 (6 bases). This CDR3 comprises 12 residues. The V end was cut by 4 bases, the J end by 9 bases, with 11 bases between. Germline CDR1 is SGHKS and CDR2 is YYEKEE (reference sequence). This CDR3 is CASSLLGGEQFF. The CDR3 DNA sequence: TGTGCCAGCAGCCTATTAGGGGGTGAGCAGTTCTTC.

This sequence joins TRBV19 and TRBJ1-1; the D gene is possibly TRBD1 (5 bases). Trimming removed 7 bases from V and 4 bases from J, with 13 bases in between. Germline CDR1 is LNHDA and CDR2 is SQIVND (reference sequence). This CDR3 contains 13 residues. The CDR3 DNA follows: TGTGCCAGTACGGCAGGGATGTTCACTGAAGCTTTCTTT. The encoded protein is CASTAGMFTEAFF.

This rearrangement joins TRBV4-1 to TRBJ1-5; 7 nucleotides agree with TRBD1. Germline values: CDR1 MGHRA, CDR2 YSYEKL. The ends lost 4 bases at V and 4 bases at J; junction bases unmatched: 4. The CDR3 totals 14 residues. CDR3 bases: TGCGCCAGCAGCCTGGGACAGCGAAATCAGCCCCAGCATTTT. Amino acids: CASSLGQRNQPQHF.

In regard to this clone: An end of the junction differs from the germline gene, which may be a read error. The genes are TRBV7-7 and TRBJ2-2; 14 bases are shared with TRBD2. The V gene's germline CDR1 is SSHAT and CDR2 FNYEAQ (reference sequence). This CDR3 comprises 15 residues. The CDR3 region has the DNA TGTGCTAGCAGCTCGGGACTAGCGGGAGCCGGGGAGCTGTTTTTT. As protein: CASSSGLAGAGELFF.

The CDR3, as DNA: TGTGCCAGCAGCCCTGGGACTTCAATCGATCAGCCCCAGCATTTT. Translating gives CASSPGTSIDQPQHF. The V and J genes are TRBV7-9 and TRBJ1-5; tentatively, D is TRBD1 (5 bases). The CDR3 loop spans 15 amino acids. V was clipped by 5 bases and J by 5 bases, with 16 bases between them. The germline V gene has CDR1 SEHNR and CDR2 FQNEAQ (reference sequence).

This chain links TRBV18 with TRBJ1-5, with TRBD1 as a possible D gene (6 bases). The CDR3 is made up of 15 amino acids. Between the trimmed V and J ends, which lost 3 bases and 3 bases, there was a span of 12 bases. CDR1 KGHSH and CDR2 LQKENI come from the germline V gene. This CDR3 is CASSPQRDNNQPQHF. In nucleotides, the CDR3 is TGTGCCAGCTCACCTCAAAGGGACAACAATCAGCCCCAGCATTTT.

CDR3 DNA: TGTGCCATCAGTGAGTCTGGAGGTTTCGGAAACACCATATATTTT. Translating it yields CAISESGGFGNTIYF. This rearrangement joins TRBV10-3 to TRBJ1-3; D remains unclear. V lost 0 bases to trimming and J lost 4 bases, with 10 bases between them. The germline V gene encodes CDR1 ENHRY and CDR2 SYGVKD. There are 15 residues in the CDR3.

The V gene is TRBV7-9, the J gene TRBJ1-5; 7 bases match TRBD1. The CDR3 spans 14 residues. Germline CDR1 reads SEHNR; CDR2 reads FQNEAQ (reference sequence). Unmatched junction bases numbered 9, after V lost 4 bases and J lost 9 bases. Here the CDR3 reads CASSSDRQLRPQHF. CDR3 nucleotides: TGTGCCAGCAGCTCGGACAGGCAACTTCGGCCCCAGCATTTT.

The chain combines TRBV4-1 with TRBJ2-7, with D possibly TRBD1 on 6 matching bases. With 4 bases removed from V and 7 bases from J, the gap between germline ends came to 20 bases. There are 15 residues in the CDR3. From germline, CDR1 is MGHRA and CDR2 YSYEKL. In DNA form, the CDR3 reads TGCGCCAGCAGCCGGGATGGACAGACCTCAAGGGAGCAGTACTTC. Its protein is CASSRDGQTSREQYF.

CDR3 DNA sequence: TGTGCCAGCGGGGGGGAGGACCCCTACGAGCAGTACTTC. Translating gives CASGGEDPYEQYF. The rearrangement joins TRBV11-3 to TRBJ2-7; 7 bases fit TRBD2. CDR3 length equals 13 residues. Germline V lookup: CDR1 SGHNT, CDR2 YENEEA. With 8 bases clipped from V and 2 bases from J, the junction kept 6 bases outside the gene matches.

The chain combines TRBV5-8 with TRBJ2-7; a possible D gene is TRBD1 (6 bases). The CDR3 has 12 residues. Trimming stripped 4 bases from V and 9 bases from J, with 14 bases between. Germline V gives CDR1 SGHTS, CDR2 YDEGEE. CDR3 loop: CASSRQAAGQYF. The CDR3 DNA reads TGTGCCAGCAGCCGACAGGCCGCCGGGCAGTACTTC.

Note on this clone: The junction departs from the called germline gene at one end, perhaps through a read error. The CDR3 loop is CSSSSGIESNQPQHF. The DNA of the CDR3 is TGTTCCAGCAGTTCAGGGATCGAGAGCAATCAGCCCCAGCATTTT. The gene calls are TRBV7-9 and TRBJ1-5; D may be TRBD1 (5 bases). The CDR3 spans 15 residues. Per germline, CDR1 SEHNR and CDR2 FQNEAQ (reference sequence).

The chain recombines TRBV7-9 with TRBJ2-5, with a possible D match to TRBD1 (5 bases). The germline V and J ends were trimmed by 2 bases and 4 bases, with 14 bases remaining between them. This CDR3 has 15 amino acids. Germline lookup yields CDR1 SEHNR and CDR2 FQNEAQ (reference sequence). The CDR3 sequence: CASSLPVGPGETQYF. DNA for the CDR3: TGTGCCAGCAGCTTACCCGTGGGGCCGGGAGAGACCCAGTACTTC.

The chain recombines TRBV12-5 with TRBJ2-1, with 10 bases identical to TRBD2. The CDR3 sequence is 16 residues long. Germline CDR1 LGHNT, CDR2 FRNRAP. V was clipped by 6 bases and J by 5 bases; unmatched bases: 10. Written as DNA, the CDR3 is TGTGCTAGTGGGTCACTCAGCGGGGGGGCCCACAATGAGCAGTTCTTC. Protein: CASGSLSGGAHNEQFF.